The TCR beta chain under discussion was sequenced for a study of cytomegalovirus exposure and HLA in healthy donors. Whole-study context: Earlier, roughly 180 million T cells were analyzed, and more than 100 million unique TCR beta sequences were found among them. Study-wide results and caveats: Cytomegalovirus status, reportedly, was diagnosed with high specificity and sensitivity by the classifier. Previous analysis showed most TCR beta V segments were productive about 87% or about 30% of the time.

The germline V gene has CDR1 MNHEY and CDR2 SMNVEV (reference sequence). The CDR3 loop spans 18 amino acids. V shed 6 bases, J shed 5 bases, and the junction held 13 bases outside the gene matches. A note on this clone: Its antigen remains unknown.

Amplification used 60 Vbeta primers and 13 Jbeta primers. The method was immunoSEQ multiplex PCR; TCRdb's version includes in-frame clones alone and lacks a portion of them. This table holds 40,000 to 55,000 clones, around 58% found once. Sequencing was performed on PBMCs. The clonotype comes from a man between 60 and 75 years old in good health and CMV-seropositive. J is TRBJ2-2 and V is TRBV27, with 12 bases identical to TRBD2. The CDR3 DNA sequence: TGTGCCAGCAGACTAGGGGGACTGACTAGCGGGAGTACCGGGGAGCTGTTTTTT. Protein product: CASRLGGLTSGSTGELFF.